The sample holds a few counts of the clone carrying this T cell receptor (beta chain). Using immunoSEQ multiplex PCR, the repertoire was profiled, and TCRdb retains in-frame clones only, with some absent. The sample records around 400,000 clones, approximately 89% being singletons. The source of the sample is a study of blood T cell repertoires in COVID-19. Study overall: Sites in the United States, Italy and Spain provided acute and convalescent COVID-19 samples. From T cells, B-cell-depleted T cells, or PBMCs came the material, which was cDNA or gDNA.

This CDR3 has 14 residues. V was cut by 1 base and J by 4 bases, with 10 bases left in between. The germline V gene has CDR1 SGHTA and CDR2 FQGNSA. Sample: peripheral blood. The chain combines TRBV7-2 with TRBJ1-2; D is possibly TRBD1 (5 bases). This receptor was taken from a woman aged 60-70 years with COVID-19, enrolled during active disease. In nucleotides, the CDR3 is TGTGCCAGCAGCTTAGTTCAGGGACTCTATGGCTACACCTTC. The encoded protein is CASSLVQGLYGYTF.